The 27 T cell receptor beta chains reported below all come from one sample, sequenced in a study of blood T cell repertoires in COVID-19. Sequencing was performed with immunoSEQ multiplex PCR; in TCRdb, only in-frame clones are kept and a portion is missing. The data show roughly 190,000 clones, with approximately 79% seen just once and more than 4.5% held by the top ten. The sequencing sample was made of PBMCs or T cells enriched from blood (not recorded which). These receptors were collected from a woman in her sixties with acute COVID-19.

This chain uses TRBV5-4 with TRBJ2-5, with D possibly TRBD1 on 6 matching bases. The CDR3 sequence is 14 residues long. The germline V gene has CDR1 SGHNT and CDR2 YYREEE (reference sequence). Trimming removed 4 bases from V and 4 bases from J, with 14 bases in between. CDR3 nucleotide sequence: TGTGCCAGCAGCCCACTACAGGGCCGAGAGACCCAGTACTTC. Protein: CASSPLQGRETQYF. Full variable domain (remainder filled in from reference TRBV5-4 and TRBJ2-5): ETGVTQSPTHLIKTRGQQVTLRCSSQSGHNTVSWYQQALGQGPQFIFQYYREEENGRGNFPPRFSGLQFPNYSSELNVNALELDDSALYLCASSPLQGRETQYFGPGTRLLVL.

The chain is built from TRBV24-1 and TRBJ1-2; D gene ambiguous. The germline V gene has CDR1 KGHDR and CDR2 SFDVKD. V was cut by 2 bases and J by 5 bases, with 5 bases left in between. The CDR3 consists of 12 residues. The chain's CDR3 is CATSDSEYGYTF. The CDR3 DNA is TGTGCCACCAGTGATTCGGAGTATGGCTACACCTTC.

The chain uses TRBV6-2 or TRBV6-3 and TRBJ1-2; D unclear. In germline, CDR1 is MNHEY, CDR2 SVGEGT. The CDR3 length is 14 residues. Between the trimmed V and J ends, which lost 6 bases and 4 bases, there was a span of 15 bases. The CDR3 DNA follows: TGTGCCAGCAGCCACCGACGGGAAACCTATGGCTACACCTTC. Its protein product is CASSHRRETYGYTF.

V is TRBV11-2 and J is TRBJ1-5; D might be TRBD1 (5 bases). Germline lookup yields CDR1 SGHAT and CDR2 FQNNGV. This CDR3 has 14 residues. V shed 5 bases and J shed 7 bases, with 15 bases lying between them. CDR3 loop: CASSVGGGGQPQHF. In DNA, the CDR3 is TGTGCCAGCAGCGTCGGCGGGGGAGGCCAGCCCCAGCATTTT.

The chain links TRBV29-1 to TRBJ1-2; 9 bases are shared with TRBD1. The germline gives CDR1 SQVTM, CDR2 ANQGSEA. The CDR3 sequence is 12 residues long. Germline trimming cut 7 bases from V and 4 bases from J; bases unmatched to any gene: 4. The CDR3 is CSGGTGFYGYTF. In nucleotides, the CDR3 is TGCAGCGGGGGGACAGGGTTCTATGGCTACACCTTC.

This rearrangement joins TRBV21-1 to TRBJ1-5; TRBD1, the table's D call, was not compared with the DNA. TRBV21-1 is an annotated pseudogene. The CDR3 extends over 14 amino acids. CDR3 residues: CASSKGQANQPQHF. CDR3 DNA: TGTGCCAGCAGCAAGGGGCAGGCTAATCAGCCCCAGCATTTT.

The chain has TRBV7-9 and TRBJ1-3; D call uncertain. Germline loops: CDR1 SEHNR, CDR2 FQNEAQ (reference sequence). The V end lost 4 bases, the J end lost 0 bases, and 13 bases lay between the germline ends. The CDR3 runs to 16 residues. The CDR3 spells CASSSLGRDSGNTIYF. The CDR3 nucleotides are TGTGCCAGCAGCTCCTTAGGGAGGGACTCTGGAAACACCATATATTTT.

The chain joins TRBV7-2 to TRBJ1-2, with TRBD1 matching over 8 bases. CDR3 length: 14 amino acids. V lost 5 bases to trimming and J lost 5 bases; unmatched junction nucleotides: 7. Germline V gives CDR1 SGHTA, CDR2 FQGNSA. As DNA, the CDR3 is TGTGCCAGCAGCCCCCGGACAGGGATTTATGGCTACACCTTC. The encoded protein is CASSPRTGIYGYTF.

Only a few counts were recorded for this clone. The chain joins TRBV4-3 to TRBJ2-1; 8 nucleotides align to TRBD2. The CDR3 is made up of 15 amino acids. V was clipped by 1 base and J by 4 bases; unmatched bases: 3. Germline V CDR1 and CDR2: LGHNA, YSLEER. CDR3: CASSQAGGPYNEQFF. The CDR3 nucleotides read TGCGCCAGCAGCCAAGCGGGGGGGCCTTACAATGAGCAGTTCTTC.

V and J are TRBV6-4 and TRBJ1-5; 7 bases line up with TRBD1. V was pared by 6 bases and J by 1 base, with 9 bases of the junction left unmatched. Per germline, CDR1 MRHNA and CDR2 SNTAGT. This CDR3 is built from 16 residues. This chain's CDR3 is CASRNRDRQSNQPQHF. CDR3 sequence (DNA): TGTGCCAGCAGGAACCGGGACAGACAAAGCAATCAGCCCCAGCATTTT.

The chain is built from TRBV19 and TRBJ1-3; D perhaps matches TRBD1 (5 bases). Trimming removed 6 bases from V and 0 bases from J, with 15 bases in between. CDR1 is LNHDA, CDR2 SQIVND, per germline (reference sequence). This CDR3 is 16 amino acids long. The CDR3 DNA is TGTGCCAGTAGCGGACTAGCGGGGGGCTCTGGAAACACCATATATTTT. This sequence encodes CASSGLAGGSGNTIYF.

The genes are TRBV5-1 and TRBJ1-6; D remains ambiguous. V lost 2 bases and J lost 0, with 6 bases in between. Germline CDR1 reads SGHRS; CDR2 reads YFSETQ. The CDR3 totals 15 residues. CDR3: CASSLQSSYNSPLHF. CDR3 DNA: TGCGCCAGCAGCTTACAGAGCTCCTATAATTCACCCCTCCACTTT.

This clone was detected a few times. The genes are TRBV5-4 and TRBJ2-3; no definite D call. The germline CDR1 and CDR2 sequences are SGHNT and YYREEE (reference sequence). This CDR3 is 14 amino acids long. Between the trimmed V and J ends, which lost 2 bases and 0 bases, there was a span of 7 bases. As DNA, the CDR3 is TGTGCCAGCAGCTTCTACGGGAGCACAGATACGCAGTATTTT. As protein: CASSFYGSTDTQYF.

The V and J genes are TRBV5-8 and TRBJ1-2; D is uncertain. This CDR3 contains 14 residues. The V gene lost 6 bases and the J gene lost 0 bases, with 12 bases spanning the gap. CDR1 is SGHTS, CDR2 YDEGEE, per germline. The CDR3 sequence is CASTPLQTNYGYTF. In nucleotides, the CDR3 is TGTGCCAGCACCCCATTACAGACTAACTATGGCTACACCTTC.

This chain links TRBV14 with TRBJ1-1; no firm D call. Germline V gene lookup returns CDR1 SGHDN and CDR2 FVKESK. The ends were cut back, 0 bases at V and 10 bases at J, with 9 bases in the middle. CDR3 size: 12 residues. The CDR3 DNA reads TGTGCCAGCAGCCAAGATTCAATCGGAGCTTTCTTT. As protein: CASSQDSIGAFF.

The chain is built from TRBV4-3 and TRBJ1-1; D gene uncertain. Germline V gives CDR1 LGHNA, CDR2 YSLEER. This CDR3 has 13 residues. The V end was cut by 4 bases, the J end by 4 bases, with 10 bases between. The CDR3 region is CASSRKQSTEAFF. The CDR3 nucleotides read TGCGCCAGCAGCCGGAAACAGAGCACTGAAGCTTTCTTT.

The genes are TRBV11-3 and TRBJ2-1; perhaps TRBD1 as D (6 bases). Trimming removed 1 base at V and 6 bases at J, with 10 bases between. CDR3 size: 14 residues. Germline V lookup: CDR1 SGHNT, CDR2 YENEEA. The CDR3 loop is CASSLGLQGNEQFF. The CDR3 coding sequence is TGTGCCAGCAGCTTAGGTCTACAGGGCAATGAGCAGTTCTTC.

The V call is TRBV4-1, the J call TRBJ2-2, with TRBD1 identical over 7 bases. V shed 0 bases and J 3 bases; nucleotides not matched to a gene: 1. This CDR3 spans 15 amino acids. Germline V gene data show CDR1 as MGHRA and CDR2 as YSYEKL. The CDR3 nucleotides read TGCGCCAGCAGCCAAGATGACAGGGACACCGGGGAGCTGTTTTTT. Amino acid sequence: CASSQDDRDTGELFF.

This clone showed up many times. The chain joins TRBV24-1 to TRBJ2-2; no reliable D call. This CDR3 is built from 13 residues. V lost 3 bases, J lost 4 bases, and 5 bases lay in between. Germline CDR1 is KGHDR and CDR2 is SFDVKD. The CDR3: CATSDRVTGELFF. CDR3 coding DNA: TGTGCCACCAGTGATCGGGTCACCGGGGAGCTGTTTTTT.

The J gene is TRBJ1-2, the V gene TRBV4-1; unclear D gene. This CDR3 comprises 14 residues. The germline V gene has CDR1 MGHRA and CDR2 YSYEKL. The V end was cut by 3 bases, the J end by 0 bases, with 8 bases between. The DNA of the CDR3 is TGCGCCAGCAGCCAGAGTTTTCCTAACTATGGCTACACCTTC. It codes for CASSQSFPNYGYTF.

Remarks on this clone: This specimen includes other DNA sequences encoding the same CDR3. The J gene is TRBJ1-1, the V gene TRBV29-1, with D perhaps TRBD1 (5 bases). The CDR3 totals 12 residues. Trimming took off 4 bases at V and 0 bases at J, with 6 bases between the two ends. Germline CDR1 is SQVTM and CDR2 is ANQGSEA. The CDR3 sequence is CSVGGMNTEAFF. DNA for the CDR3: TGCAGCGTTGGGGGCATGAACACTGAAGCTTTCTTT.

The genes are TRBV27 and TRBJ1-4; no clear D gene. The length of the CDR3 is 13 residues. Trimming took 3 bases from V and 8 from J, leaving 10 bases between them. The germline V gene has CDR1 MNHEY and CDR2 SMNVEV (reference sequence). The CDR3 DNA follows: TGTGCCAGCAGTTTGTTAGCGTCGGAAAAACTGTTTTTT. This gives the protein CASSLLASEKLFF.

The chain recombines TRBV9 with TRBJ2-1; TRBD1 aligns across 9 bases. This CDR3 has 15 amino acids. The ends lost 4 bases at V and 4 bases at J; junction bases unmatched: 6. Germline V lookup: CDR1 SGDLS, CDR2 YYNGEE. In DNA, the CDR3 is TGTGCCAGCAGCCGGGGACAGGGTGGATACAATGAGCAGTTCTTC. The encoded protein is CASSRGQGGYNEQFF.

The chain couples TRBV19 to TRBJ2-7; D possibly corresponds to TRBD2 (6 bases). CDR3 size: 15 residues. V lost 11 bases and J 3 bases, leaving 23 bases between the germline ends. Germline V lookup: CDR1 LNHDA, CDR2 SQIVND (reference sequence). The CDR3 DNA follows: TGTGCCTCCCGGACCCGGGCCGGGGACTTCTACGAGCAGTACTTC. Encoded protein: CASRTRAGDFYEQYF.

This clone was counted once. The gene calls are TRBV3-1 (or the pseudogene TRBV3-2) and TRBJ1-3; TRBD1 aligns across 8 bases. The CDR3 extends over 16 amino acids. J lost 0 bases, V lost 7 bases, and 8 bases had no gene match. Germline V gene sequence: CDR1 LGHDT, CDR2 YNNKEL (reference sequence). In nucleotides, the CDR3 is TGTGCCAGCACCTTTAACAGGGGGGCCTCTGGAAACACCATATATTTT. Protein product: CASTFNRGASGNTIYF.

The genes are TRBV9 and TRBJ1-1; tentatively, D is TRBD1 (5 bases). The length of the CDR3 is 13 residues. Trimming stripped 0 bases from V and 7 bases from J, with 10 bases between. Germline lookup yields CDR1 SGDLS and CDR2 YYNGEE. This CDR3 reads CASSVEGRSEAFF. In DNA form, the CDR3 reads TGTGCCAGCAGCGTAGAGGGGCGAAGTGAAGCTTTCTTT.

This clone was observed a handful of times. The chain joins TRBV9 to TRBJ2-1; 14 nucleotides agree with TRBD2. The CDR3 covers 15 residues. V was pared by 0 bases and J by 12 bases, with 5 bases of the junction left unmatched. CDR1 and CDR2 (germline): SGDLS, YYNGEE. The CDR3 DNA sequence: TGTGCCAGCAGCGTAGGACTAGCGGGAGGGGATGGGCAGTTCTTC. As protein: CASSVGLAGGDGQFF. Drawing the rest from reference TRBV9 and TRBJ2-1, the complete variable domain is DSGVTQTPKHLITATGQRVTLRCSPRSGDLSVYWYQQSLDQGLQFLIQYYNGEERAKGNILERFSAQQFPDLHSELNLSSLELGDSALYFCASSVGLAGGDGQFFGPGTRLTVL.